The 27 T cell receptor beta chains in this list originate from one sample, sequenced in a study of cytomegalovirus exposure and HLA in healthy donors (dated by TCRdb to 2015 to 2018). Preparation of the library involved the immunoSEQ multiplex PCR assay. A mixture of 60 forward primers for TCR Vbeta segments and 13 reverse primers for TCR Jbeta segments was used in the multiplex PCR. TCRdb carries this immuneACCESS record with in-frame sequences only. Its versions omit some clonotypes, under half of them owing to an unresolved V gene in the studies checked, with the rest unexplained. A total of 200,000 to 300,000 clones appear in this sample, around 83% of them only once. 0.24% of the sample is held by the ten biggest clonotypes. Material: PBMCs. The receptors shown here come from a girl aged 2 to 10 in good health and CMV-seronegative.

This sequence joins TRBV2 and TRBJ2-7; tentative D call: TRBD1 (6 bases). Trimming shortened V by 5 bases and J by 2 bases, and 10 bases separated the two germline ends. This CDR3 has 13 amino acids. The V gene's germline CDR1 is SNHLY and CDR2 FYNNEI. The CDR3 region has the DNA TGTGCCAGCAGTTTGGACAGAGCCTACGAGCAGTACTTC. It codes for CASSLDRAYEQYF.

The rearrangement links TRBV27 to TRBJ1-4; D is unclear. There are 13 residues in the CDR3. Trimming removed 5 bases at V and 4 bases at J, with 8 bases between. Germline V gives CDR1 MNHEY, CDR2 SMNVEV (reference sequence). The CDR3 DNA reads TGTGCCAGCAGTCCACGGTTTAATGAAAAACTGTTTTTT. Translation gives CASSPRFNEKLFF. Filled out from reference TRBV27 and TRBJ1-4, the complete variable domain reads EAQVTQNPRYLITVTGKKLTVTCSQNMNHEYMSWYRQDPGLGLRQIYYSMNVEVTDKGDVPEGYKVSRKEKRNFPLILESPSPNQTSLYFCASSPRFNEKLFFGSGTQLSVL.

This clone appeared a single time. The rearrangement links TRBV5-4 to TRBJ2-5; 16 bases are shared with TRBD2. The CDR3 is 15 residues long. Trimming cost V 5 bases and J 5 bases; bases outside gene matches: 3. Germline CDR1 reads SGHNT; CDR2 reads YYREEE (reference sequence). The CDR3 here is CASSSGLAGGETQYF. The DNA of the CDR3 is TGTGCCAGCAGTTCGGGACTAGCGGGAGGGGAGACCCAGTACTTC.

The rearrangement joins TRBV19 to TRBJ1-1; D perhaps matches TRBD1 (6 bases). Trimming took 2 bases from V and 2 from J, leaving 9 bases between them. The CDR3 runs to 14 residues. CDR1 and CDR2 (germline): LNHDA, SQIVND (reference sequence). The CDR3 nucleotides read TGTGCCAGTAGTATAATGGGGGCAAACACTGAAGCTTTCTTT. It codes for CASSIMGANTEAFF.

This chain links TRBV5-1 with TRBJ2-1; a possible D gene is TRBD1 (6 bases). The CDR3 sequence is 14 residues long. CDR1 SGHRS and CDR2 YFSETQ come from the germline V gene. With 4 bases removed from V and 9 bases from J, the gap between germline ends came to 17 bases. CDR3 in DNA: TGCGCCAGCAGCCAGGTTGCAGGGGCAAGTGAGCAGTTCTTC. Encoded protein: CASSQVAGASEQFF.

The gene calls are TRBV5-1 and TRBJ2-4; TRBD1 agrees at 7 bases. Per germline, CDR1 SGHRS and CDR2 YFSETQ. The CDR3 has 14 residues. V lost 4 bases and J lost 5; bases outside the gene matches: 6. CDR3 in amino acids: CASSPRTGENIQYF. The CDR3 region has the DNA TGCGCCAGCAGCCCCCGGACAGGAGAAAACATTCAGTACTTC.

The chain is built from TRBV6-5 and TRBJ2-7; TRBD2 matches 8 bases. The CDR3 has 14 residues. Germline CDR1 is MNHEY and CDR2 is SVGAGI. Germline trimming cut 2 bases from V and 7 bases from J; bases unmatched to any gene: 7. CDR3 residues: CASSYLDQRGEQYF. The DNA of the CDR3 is TGTGCCAGCAGTTACCTGGATCAGCGGGGGGAGCAGTACTTC.

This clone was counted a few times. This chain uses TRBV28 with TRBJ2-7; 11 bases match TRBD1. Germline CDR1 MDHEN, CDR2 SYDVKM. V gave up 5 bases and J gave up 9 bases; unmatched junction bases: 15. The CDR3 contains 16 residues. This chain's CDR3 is CASSHGQGAKSYGQYF. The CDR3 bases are TGTGCCAGCAGTCATGGACAGGGGGCCAAGTCCTATGGGCAGTACTTC.

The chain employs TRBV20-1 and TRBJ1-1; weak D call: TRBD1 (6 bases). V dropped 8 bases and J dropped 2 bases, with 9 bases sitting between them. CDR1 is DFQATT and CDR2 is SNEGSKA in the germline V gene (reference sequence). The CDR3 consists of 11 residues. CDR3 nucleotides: TGCAGTAAGACAGGCAACACTGAAGCTTTCTTT. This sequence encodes CSKTGNTEAFF.

The CDR3 spells CASSQVLAGGQQYF. CDR3 in DNA: TGTGCCAGCAGCCAAGTACTAGCGGGGGGCCAGCAGTATTTT. This chain connects TRBV14 to TRBJ2-3; 12 positions agree with TRBD2. The germline gives CDR1 SGHDN, CDR2 FVKESK. The CDR3 covers 14 residues. V was clipped by 1 base and J by 11 bases; unmatched bases: 4.

The CDR3 nucleotides are TGTGCCAGCAGCCCGCGGGAGCCCGGGGAGCTGTTTTTT. This encodes CASSPREPGELFF. J is TRBJ2-2 and V is TRBV4-2; 7 bases fit TRBD2. Germline CDR1 and CDR2: LGHNA and YNFKEQ. V lost 4 bases to trimming and J lost 6 bases; unmatched junction nucleotides: 2. The CDR3 sequence is 13 residues long.

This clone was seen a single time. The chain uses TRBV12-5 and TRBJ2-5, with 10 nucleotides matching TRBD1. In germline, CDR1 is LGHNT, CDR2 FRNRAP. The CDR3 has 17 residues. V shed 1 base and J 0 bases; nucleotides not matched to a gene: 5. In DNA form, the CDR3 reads TGTGCTAGTGGTTTGGGGGACAGGGGCCTGTACCAAGAGACCCAGTACTTC. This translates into CASGLGDRGLYQETQYF.

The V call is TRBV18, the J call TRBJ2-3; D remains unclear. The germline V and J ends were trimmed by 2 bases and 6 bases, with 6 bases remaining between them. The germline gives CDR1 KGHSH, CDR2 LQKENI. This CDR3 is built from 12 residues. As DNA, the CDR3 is TGTGCCAGCTCACCATACTCGGATACGCAGTATTTT. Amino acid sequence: CASSPYSDTQYF.

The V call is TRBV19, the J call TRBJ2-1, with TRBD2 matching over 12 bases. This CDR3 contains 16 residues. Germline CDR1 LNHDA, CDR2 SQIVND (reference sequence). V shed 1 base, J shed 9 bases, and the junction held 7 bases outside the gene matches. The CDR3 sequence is CASSIALAGGPAEQFF. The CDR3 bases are TGTGCCAGTAGTATAGCCCTAGCGGGAGGGCCTGCTGAGCAGTTCTTC.

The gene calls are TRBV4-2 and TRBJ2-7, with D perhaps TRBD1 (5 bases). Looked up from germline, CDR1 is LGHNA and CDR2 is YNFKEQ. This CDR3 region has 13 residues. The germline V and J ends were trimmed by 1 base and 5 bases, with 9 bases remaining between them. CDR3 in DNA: TGTGCCAGCAGCCAAGCCCAAGGGGACGAGCAGTACTTC. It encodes CASSQAQGDEQYF.

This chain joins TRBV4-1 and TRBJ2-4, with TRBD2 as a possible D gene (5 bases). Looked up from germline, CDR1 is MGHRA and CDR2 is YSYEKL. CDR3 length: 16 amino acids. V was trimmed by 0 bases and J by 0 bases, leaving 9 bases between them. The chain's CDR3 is CASSQDLGLAKNIQYF. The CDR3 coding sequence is TGCGCCAGCAGCCAAGATCTCGGACTAGCCAAAAACATTCAGTACTTC.

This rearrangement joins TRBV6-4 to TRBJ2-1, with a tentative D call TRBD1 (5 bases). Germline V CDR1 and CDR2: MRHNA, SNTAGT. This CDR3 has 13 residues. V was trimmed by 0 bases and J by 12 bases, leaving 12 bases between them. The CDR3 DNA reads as TGTGCCAGCAGTGACTCTTATGGACAAGGGCAGTTCTTC. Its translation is CASSDSYGQGQFF.

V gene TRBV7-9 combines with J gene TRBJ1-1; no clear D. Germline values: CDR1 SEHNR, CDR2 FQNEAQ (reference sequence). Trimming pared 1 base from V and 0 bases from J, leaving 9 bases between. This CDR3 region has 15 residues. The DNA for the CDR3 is TGTGCCAGCAGCTTAGAAGAGGCGGTGAACACTGAAGCTTTCTTT. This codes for CASSLEEAVNTEAFF.

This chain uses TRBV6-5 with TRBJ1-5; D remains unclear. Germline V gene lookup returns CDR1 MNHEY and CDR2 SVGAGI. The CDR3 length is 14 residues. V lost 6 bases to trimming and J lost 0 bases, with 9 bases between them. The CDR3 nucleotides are TGTGCCAGCAGCGCGGACTCTAGCAATCAGCCCCAGCATTTT. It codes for CASSADSSNQPQHF.

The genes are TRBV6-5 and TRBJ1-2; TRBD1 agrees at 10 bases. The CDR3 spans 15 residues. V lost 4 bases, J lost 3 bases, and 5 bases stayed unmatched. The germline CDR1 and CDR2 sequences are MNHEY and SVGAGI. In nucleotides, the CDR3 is TGTGCCAGCAGTTCCCCCGGGACAGGGGACTATGGCTACACCTTC. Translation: CASSSPGTGDYGYTF.

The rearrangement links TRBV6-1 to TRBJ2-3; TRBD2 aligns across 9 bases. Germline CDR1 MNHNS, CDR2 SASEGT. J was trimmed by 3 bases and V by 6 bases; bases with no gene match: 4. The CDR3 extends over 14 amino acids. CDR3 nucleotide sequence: TGTGCCAGCAGATTGGCGGGAGGGACAGATACGCAGTATTTT. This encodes CASRLAGGTDTQYF.

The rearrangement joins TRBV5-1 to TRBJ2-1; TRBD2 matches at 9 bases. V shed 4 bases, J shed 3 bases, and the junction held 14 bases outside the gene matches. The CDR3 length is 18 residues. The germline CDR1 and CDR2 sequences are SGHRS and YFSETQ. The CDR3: CASSAQRGLAGNYNEQFF. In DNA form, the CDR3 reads TGCGCCAGCAGCGCCCAACGAGGGCTAGCGGGGAACTACAATGAGCAGTTCTTC.

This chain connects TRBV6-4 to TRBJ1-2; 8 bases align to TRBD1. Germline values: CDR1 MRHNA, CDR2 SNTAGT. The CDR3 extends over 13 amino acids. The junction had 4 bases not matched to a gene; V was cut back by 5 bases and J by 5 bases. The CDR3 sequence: CASSRYRGYGYTF. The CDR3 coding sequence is TGTGCCAGCAGTCGGTACAGGGGGTATGGCTACACCTTC.

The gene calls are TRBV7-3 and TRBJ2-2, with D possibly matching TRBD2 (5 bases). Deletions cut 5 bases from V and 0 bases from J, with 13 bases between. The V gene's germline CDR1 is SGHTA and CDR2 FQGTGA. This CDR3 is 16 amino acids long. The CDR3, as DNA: TGTGCCAGCAGCCCCCGGACTGACGCGAACACCGGGGAGCTGTTTTTT. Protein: CASSPRTDANTGELFF.

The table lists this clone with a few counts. The chain's CDR3 is CAISEPGQGAYEQYF. DNA of the CDR3: TGTGCCATCAGTGAGCCGGGACAGGGGGCCTACGAGCAGTACTTC. This rearrangement joins TRBV10-3 to TRBJ2-7; 11 positions agree with TRBD1. CDR1 ENHRY and CDR2 SYGVKD come from the germline V gene. Trimming at V came to 2 bases and at J to 2 bases, leaving 2 bases not matched to a gene. The CDR3 runs to 15 residues.

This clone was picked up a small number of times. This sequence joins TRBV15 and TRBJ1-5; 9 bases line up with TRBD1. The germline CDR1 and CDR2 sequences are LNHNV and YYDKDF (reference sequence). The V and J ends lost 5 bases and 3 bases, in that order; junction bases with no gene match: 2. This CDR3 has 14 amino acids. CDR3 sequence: CATSDRGSNQPQHF. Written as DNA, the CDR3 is TGTGCCACCAGCGACAGGGGGTCCAATCAGCCCCAGCATTTT.

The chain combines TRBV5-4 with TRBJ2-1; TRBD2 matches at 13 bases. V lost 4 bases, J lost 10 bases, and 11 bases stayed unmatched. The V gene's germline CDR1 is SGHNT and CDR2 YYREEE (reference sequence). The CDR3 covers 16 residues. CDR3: CASSAQLAGGPGEQFF. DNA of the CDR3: TGTGCCAGCAGCGCCCAACTAGCGGGGGGGCCGGGGGAGCAGTTCTTC.